The 2 T cell receptor beta chains given below trace back to one sample, sequenced in a study of blood T cells in healthy people across ages. A sample-barcoded 5' primer and a J-beta primer mix were used in a second PCR of about 6 to 11 cycles. TCRdb reprocessed the 5' RACE reads via MiXCR and lists one record per CDR3 protein. The sample shows a few hundred thousand distinct CDR3 sequences, 25% to 30% of them seen only once. The material sequenced was blood. The receptor source for this set is a woman between 65 and 79 years old in good health.

CDR3 residues: CASRPTSGGDNEQFF. The CDR3 nucleotides are TGTGCCAGCAGGCCCACTAGCGGGGGGGACAATGAGCAGTTCTTC. The chain has TRBV12-3 or TRBV12-4 and TRBJ2-1, with 13 positions matching TRBD2. Trimming cost V 6 bases and J 5 bases; bases outside gene matches: 4. This CDR3 is built from 15 residues.

The chain carries TRBV20-1 and TRBJ2-5; D could derive from TRBD1 or TRBD2 (5 bases each). The better agreement between TRBJ2-7 and the DNA end casts doubt on the J call. CDR3 size: 13 residues. Germline V gene sequence: CDR1 DFQATT, CDR2 SNEGSKA (reference sequence). The CDR3 bases are TGCAGTGCGAGGCACCAGGGAGTCGACGAGCAGTACTTC. Translated, it gives CSARHQGVDEQYF.